The TCR beta chain described here comes from a study of T cell responses to AZD1222 COVID-19 vaccine. Study results and limitations: The repertoires were collected only after the peak T cell response. Recipients of AZD1222 seropositive at baseline numbered only 6 or 7.

Sequencing used immunoSEQ multiplex PCR; TCRdb keeps in-frame clones, though not all of them. The sample gives more than 150,000 clones, about nine tenths of which show up once; about 2% is in the top ten. This clone has only one observation. Antigen unknown. CDR3 size: 17 residues. V lost 1 base and J lost 1; bases outside the gene matches: 5. Germline V gene data show CDR1 as LGHNA and CDR2 as YNFKEQ. The chain recombines TRBV4-2 with TRBJ1-5, with TRBD1 matching 9 bases. The sample consisted of peripheral blood, taken on day 0 of AZD1222 vaccination. The receptor was derived from an adult in good health. The CDR3 DNA reads as TGTGCCAGCAGCCAAGGCCGGACAGGGGTAAGCAATCAGCCCCAGCATTTT. This translates into CASSQGRTGVSNQPQHF.